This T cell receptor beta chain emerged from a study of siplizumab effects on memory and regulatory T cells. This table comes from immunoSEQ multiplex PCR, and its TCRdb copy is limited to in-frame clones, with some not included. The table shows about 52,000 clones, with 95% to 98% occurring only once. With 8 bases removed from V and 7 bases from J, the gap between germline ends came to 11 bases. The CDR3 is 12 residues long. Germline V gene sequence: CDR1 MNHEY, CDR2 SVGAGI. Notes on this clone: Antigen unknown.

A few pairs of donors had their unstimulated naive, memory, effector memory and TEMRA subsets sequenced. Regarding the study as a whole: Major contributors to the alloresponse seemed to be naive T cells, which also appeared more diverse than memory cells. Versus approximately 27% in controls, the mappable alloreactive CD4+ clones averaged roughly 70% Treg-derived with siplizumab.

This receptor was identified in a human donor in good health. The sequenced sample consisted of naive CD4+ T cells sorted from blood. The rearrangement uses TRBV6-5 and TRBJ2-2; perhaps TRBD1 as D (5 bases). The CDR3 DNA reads TGTGCCAGCGGGGCCTGGGGCGGGGAGCTGTTTTTT. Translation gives CASGAWGGELFF.